Below, 31 T cell receptor beta chains from the same sample are listed, as sequenced in a study of T cell responses to AZD1222 COVID-19 vaccine. Measured with immunoSEQ multiplex PCR; TCRdb has only the in-frame clones, and not every one. The data contain 95,000 to 110,000 clones, 80% to 90% of them singletons. Sequencing used peripheral blood, obtained on day 0 of AZD1222 vaccination. The receptors shown here come from an adult in good health.

This sequence joins TRBV7-9 and TRBJ2-7; 10 nucleotides match TRBD1. The CDR3 length is 15 residues. Per the germline V gene, CDR1 is SEHNR and CDR2 is FQNEAQ (reference sequence). With 2 bases clipped from V and 5 bases from J, the junction kept 6 bases outside the gene matches. CDR3 bases: TGTGCCAGCAGCTTAAGGGACAGGGGAGTGAACGAGCAGTACTTC. Translating it yields CASSLRDRGVNEQYF.

J is TRBJ1-1 and V is TRBV11-2; D is ambiguous. Germline assignment: CDR1 SGHAT and CDR2 FQNNGV. The V gene lost 1 base and the J gene lost 4 bases, with 22 bases spanning the gap. The CDR3 has 18 residues. The CDR3 reads CASSLVPKGRRNRTEAFF. The CDR3 DNA reads TGTGCCAGCAGCTTAGTCCCCAAAGGACGGCGGAATCGCACTGAAGCTTTCTTT.

The rearrangement joins TRBV6-5 to TRBJ2-7; D ambiguous. Trimming shortened V by 8 bases and J by 2 bases, and 19 bases separated the two germline ends. CDR1 and CDR2 from the germline V gene are MNHEY and SVGAGI. This CDR3 contains 15 residues. CDR3 loop: CASGPPDIPPYEQYF. The DNA of the CDR3 is TGTGCCAGCGGGCCCCCAGACATACCCCCCTACGAGCAGTACTTC.

V is TRBV12-5 and J is TRBJ2-1; 9 bases are shared with TRBD2. The germline V gene encodes CDR1 LGHNT and CDR2 FRNRAP. J gave up 0 bases and V 8 bases, and 14 bases lay outside the gene matches. The CDR3 consists of 18 residues. CDR3 in DNA: TGTGCTAGTCTCTCCCTCGGGCTAGCGGGGAGCTCCTACAATGAGCAGTTCTTC. Residues: CASLSLGLAGSSYNEQFF.

This sequence joins TRBV13 and TRBJ1-3, with D possibly TRBD1 on 6 matching bases. Between the trimmed V and J ends, which lost 5 bases and 8 bases, there was a span of 16 bases. This CDR3 spans 14 amino acids. CDR1 and CDR2 (germline): PRHDT, FYEKMQ (reference sequence). Here the CDR3 reads CASSRRQGLYTIYF. In nucleotides, the CDR3 is TGTGCCAGCAGCCGACGGCAGGGGTTGTACACCATATATTTT. Looking up the rest from reference TRBV13 and TRBJ1-3 gives the full variable domain: AAGVIQSPRHLIKEKRETATLKCYPIPRHDTVYWYQQGPGQDPQFLISFYEKMQSDKGSIPDRFSAQQFSDYHSELNMSSLELGDSALYFCASSRRQGLYTIYFGEGSWLTVV.

The count of this clone is one. The chain employs TRBV2 and TRBJ2-5, with 14 bases aligning to TRBD2. The CDR3 sequence is 17 residues long. The V gene end was trimmed by 3 bases and the J gene end by 1 base; junction bases not matched to a gene: 4. CDR1 SNHLY and CDR2 FYNNEI come from the germline V gene. CDR3 amino acids: CASSEYGLAGGQETQYF. The DNA of the CDR3 is TGTGCCAGCAGTGAGTACGGACTAGCGGGAGGCCAAGAGACCCAGTACTTC.

The chain is built from TRBV6-5 and TRBJ1-2; a weak D match, TRBD1 (5 bases). The CDR3 has 14 residues. The germline gives CDR1 MNHEY, CDR2 SVGAGI. Between the trimmed V and J ends, which lost 6 bases and 6 bases, there was a span of 17 bases. The CDR3 nucleotides read TGTGCCAGCAGGCCCGGGGGGGGTCCTCATGGCTACACCTTC. This encodes CASRPGGGPHGYTF.

The chain is built from TRBV19 and TRBJ2-6; 7 nucleotides line up with TRBD1. The length of the CDR3 is 17 residues. Germline CDR1 is LNHDA and CDR2 is SQIVND (reference sequence). Trimming cost V 4 bases and J 1 base; bases outside gene matches: 7. As DNA, the CDR3 is TGTGCCAGTAGTAGCCCGGACAGGAGGTCTGGGGCCAACGTCCTGACTTTC. This encodes CASSSPDRRSGANVLTF.

This clone has just one count. V gene TRBV5-5 combines with J gene TRBJ2-7, with TRBD2 matching 13 bases. This CDR3 has 15 amino acids. Germline loops: CDR1 SGHKS, CDR2 YYEKEE (reference sequence). The trim removed 5 bases at V and 2 bases at J, leaving 4 bases unmatched. CDR3 nucleotide sequence: TGTGCCAGCAGAGAGGGACTAGCGGGACCCTACGAGCAGTACTTC. Its translation: CASREGLAGPYEQYF. Variable domain in full (rest from reference TRBV5-5 and TRBJ2-7): DAGVTQSPTHLIKTRGQQVTLRCSPISGHKSVSWYQQVLGQGPQFIFQYYEKEERGRGNFPDRFSARQFPNYSSELNVNALLLGDSALYLCASREGLAGPYEQYFGPGTRLTVT.

The chain uses TRBV2 and TRBJ2-3; unclear D gene. Trimming stripped 6 bases from V and 2 bases from J, with 12 bases between. Germline V gene data show CDR1 as SNHLY and CDR2 as FYNNEI. This CDR3 spans 14 amino acids. CDR3 DNA sequence: TGTGCCAGCAGGAAGGCAGGCCTCACAGATACGCAGTATTTT. This translates into CASRKAGLTDTQYF.

This sequence joins TRBV23-1 and TRBJ1-5; D is ambiguous. TRBV23-1 counts as an open reading frame of uncertain function. V shed 4 bases and J shed 6 bases, with 19 bases lying between them. The CDR3 is made up of 16 amino acids. This chain's CDR3 is CASSPSGPQISQPQHF. CDR3 nucleotides: TGCGCCAGCAGTCCATCGGGTCCACAGATTAGTCAGCCCCAGCATTTT.

The V gene is TRBV9, the J gene TRBJ2-2; TRBD2 aligns across 10 bases. Trimming cost V 0 bases and J 4 bases; bases outside gene matches: 0. Germline values: CDR1 SGDLS, CDR2 YYNGEE. This CDR3 has 15 residues. The DNA for the CDR3 is TGTGCCAGCAGCGTAGGACTAGCGGGCACCGGGGAGCTGTTTTTT. Its protein is CASSVGLAGTGELFF.

The chain couples TRBV10-3 to TRBJ2-5; D is undetermined. Looked up from germline, CDR1 is ENHRY and CDR2 is SYGVKD. Trimming left V 10 bases short and J 5 bases short, with 17 bases between. This CDR3 is built from 13 residues. The CDR3 nucleotides read TGTGCCACGGCGCCACCGGGCCCGGAGACCCAGTACTTC. This sequence encodes CATAPPGPETQYF.

The chain couples TRBV24-1 to TRBJ2-2; D perhaps matches TRBD2 (6 bases). With 3 bases removed from V and 1 base from J, the gap between germline ends came to 11 bases. CDR1 is KGHDR and CDR2 is SFDVKD in the germline V gene. This CDR3 comprises 16 residues. This CDR3 reads CATSDAGLLNTGELFF. CDR3 sequence (DNA): TGTGCCACCAGTGATGCGGGACTTTTGAACACCGGGGAGCTGTTTTTT.

CDR3 loop: CASSLYPGNYGYTF. DNA of the CDR3: TGTGCCAGCAGCTTATACCCGGGAAACTATGGCTACACCTTC. This chain links TRBV11-2 with TRBJ1-2; D remains unclear. Germline V gene data show CDR1 as SGHAT and CDR2 as FQNNGV. The germline V and J ends were trimmed by 2 bases and 2 bases, with 9 bases remaining between them. The CDR3 spans 14 residues.

In this sample, this clone turned up a few times. The chain recombines TRBV6-2 or TRBV6-3 with TRBJ1-5; 7 nucleotides match TRBD1. The V gene end was trimmed by 5 bases and the J gene end by 2 bases; junction bases not matched to a gene: 9. Germline V gives CDR1 MNHEY, CDR2 SVGEGT. The CDR3 spans 16 residues. The CDR3 DNA reads as TGTGCCAGCAGTAAATGGACAGGACGGGGCAATCAGCCCCAGCATTTT. This sequence encodes CASSKWTGRGNQPQHF.

J is TRBJ2-2 and V is TRBV18, with D uncertain. CDR1 and CDR2 from the germline V gene are KGHSH and LQKENI. Trimming took 0 bases from V and 6 from J, leaving 8 bases between them. CDR3 length equals 14 residues. CDR3 DNA sequence: TGTGCCAGCTCACCACCGGCTCAGGCCGGGGAGCTGTTTTTT. This gives the protein CASSPPAQAGELFF.

This chain links TRBV6-2 or TRBV6-3 with TRBJ1-3; D remains ambiguous. From germline, CDR1 is MNHEY and CDR2 SVGEGT. This CDR3 contains 17 residues. Trimming left V 1 base short and J 4 bases short, with 17 bases between. The CDR3 sequence: CASSYLHGVARGNTIYF. CDR3 sequence (DNA): TGTGCCAGCAGTTACTTGCACGGAGTGGCTCGAGGAAACACCATATATTTT.

The CDR3 sequence: CAGGQGYYEQYF. The CDR3 coding sequence is TGTGCCGGCGGACAGGGGTACTACGAGCAGTACTTC. The chain combines TRBV6-5 with TRBJ2-7; 9 nucleotides align to TRBD1. The V gene's germline CDR1 is MNHEY and CDR2 SVGAGI. V dropped 11 bases and J dropped 3; count of bases not matched to a gene: 5. The CDR3 is made up of 12 amino acids.

The V call is TRBV5-1, the J call TRBJ2-1; 8 nucleotides match TRBD1. The CDR3 length is 16 residues. CDR1 SGHRS and CDR2 YFSETQ come from the germline V gene. V lost 0 bases to trimming and J lost 3 bases; unmatched junction nucleotides: 5. CDR3 residues: CASSLARTGFYNEQFF. CDR3 sequence (DNA): TGCGCCAGCAGCTTGGCCAGGACAGGGTTCTACAATGAGCAGTTCTTC.

This rearrangement joins TRBV7-7 to TRBJ2-2; weak D call: TRBD2 (5 bases). CDR3 size: 12 residues. V shed 3 bases and J shed 8 bases, with 7 bases lying between them. CDR1 is SSHAT and CDR2 is FNYEAQ in the germline V gene (reference sequence). The CDR3 nucleotides read TGTGCCAGCAGCTTCCGAGGGGGGGAGCTGTTTTTT. It encodes CASSFRGGELFF.

The chain carries TRBV7-9 and TRBJ1-2; D gene unclear. The germline V and J ends were trimmed by 3 bases and 7 bases, with 12 bases remaining between them. This CDR3 has 13 residues. Germline-derived CDR1 and CDR2 are SEHNR and FQNEAQ (reference sequence). The CDR3 loop is CASSFTELGGYTF. The CDR3 DNA reads TGTGCCAGCAGCTTCACTGAGCTGGGTGGCTACACCTTC.

This sequence joins TRBV19 and TRBJ2-3; TRBD2 matches 9 bases. CDR3 length: 15 residues. The germline gives CDR1 LNHDA, CDR2 SQIVND (reference sequence). J was trimmed by 0 bases and V by 7 bases; bases with no gene match: 5. The CDR3 nucleotides read TGTGCCAGTAAAACTAGCGGGCCTAGCACAGATACGCAGTATTTT. Translated, it gives CASKTSGPSTDTQYF.

V and J are TRBV7-2 and TRBJ1-2; D uncertain. This CDR3 contains 15 residues. V was clipped by 4 bases and J by 1 base, with 13 bases between them. The germline V gene has CDR1 SGHTA and CDR2 FQGNSA. The CDR3 here is CASSSRTVNNYGYTF. In nucleotides, the CDR3 is TGTGCCAGCAGCTCGAGGACGGTGAATAACTATGGCTACACCTTC. Complete variable domain (other parts from reference TRBV7-2 and TRBJ1-2): GAGVSQSPSNKVTEKGKDVELRCDPISGHTALYWYRQSLGQGLEFLIYFQGNSAPDKSGLPSDRFSAERTGGSVSTLTIQRTQQEDSAVYLCASSSRTVNNYGYTFGSGTRLTVV.

The genes are TRBV18 and TRBJ2-6; 7 bases fit TRBD2. J lost 2 bases, V lost 3 bases, and 10 bases had no gene match. Germline-derived CDR1 and CDR2 are KGHSH and LQKENI. The CDR3 covers 18 residues. CDR3 sequence: CASSPRGSGDAGANVLTF. CDR3 nucleotides: TGTGCCAGCTCACCTCGGGGGAGCGGGGATGCTGGGGCCAACGTCCTGACTTTC.

V gene TRBV27 combines with J gene TRBJ2-1; a possible D gene is TRBD2 (6 bases). CDR3 length: 13 amino acids. The V end lost 6 bases, the J end lost 4 bases, and 10 bases lay between the germline ends. CDR1 is MNHEY, CDR2 SMNVEV, per germline (reference sequence). Here the CDR3 DNA reads TGTGCCAGCAGATATGCGGGGTACAATGAGCAGTTCTTC. It encodes CASRYAGYNEQFF.

V is TRBV18 and J is TRBJ2-5; D perhaps matches TRBD1 (5 bases). Germline CDR1 reads KGHSH; CDR2 reads LQKENI. The CDR3 sequence is 14 residues long. The V and J ends lost 3 bases and 2 bases respectively, with 10 bases between them. CDR3: CASSPLQAQETQYF. The CDR3 region has the DNA TGTGCCAGCTCACCCTTACAGGCGCAAGAGACCCAGTACTTC.

The chain employs TRBV7-8 and TRBJ2-6; 9 bases line up with TRBD2. Unmatched junction bases numbered 7, after V lost 6 bases and J lost 4 bases. This CDR3 contains 16 residues. The germline V gene has CDR1 SGHVS and CDR2 FQNEAQ. The DNA for the CDR3 is TGTGCCAGCAGGGCAGCGGGAGGTTCCGGGGCCAACGTCCTGACTTTC. Encoded protein: CASRAAGGSGANVLTF.

The chain has TRBV12-5 and TRBJ2-3, with TRBD2 matching over 7 bases. The CDR3 extends over 16 amino acids. J lost 6 bases, V lost 0 bases, and 9 bases had no gene match. The germline V gene has CDR1 LGHNT and CDR2 FRNRAP. CDR3 loop: CASGLVVGRPGDTQYF. CDR3 coding DNA: TGTGCTAGTGGTTTGGTAGTCGGGAGGCCAGGGGATACGCAGTATTTT. The full variable domain, with the rest looked up from reference TRBV12-5 and TRBJ2-3, is DARVTQTPRHKVTEMGQEVTMRCQPILGHNTVFWYRQTMMQGLELLAYFRNRAPLDDSGMPKDRFSAEMPDATLATLKIQPSEPRDSAVYFCASGLVVGRPGDTQYFGPGTRLTVL.

V and J are TRBV19 and TRBJ2-3; 9 bases match TRBD2. The CDR3 runs to 16 residues. The junction had 7 bases not matched to a gene; V was cut back by 4 bases and J by 2 bases. Germline V gene sequence: CDR1 LNHDA, CDR2 SQIVND (reference sequence). The CDR3 bases are TGTGCCAGTAGTACGGCCATAGCGGGGGCCACAGATACGCAGTATTTT. Amino acid sequence: CASSTAIAGATDTQYF.

V is TRBV29-1 and J is TRBJ1-2; D perhaps matches TRBD1 (5 bases). Germline V gene lookup returns CDR1 SQVTM and CDR2 ANQGSEA. The length of the CDR3 is 14 residues. The germline V and J ends were trimmed by 4 bases and 0 bases, with 12 bases remaining between them. The chain's CDR3 is CSVALRVANYGYTF. The CDR3 DNA reads TGCAGCGTTGCCCTCAGGGTAGCTAACTATGGCTACACCTTC.